The 31 T cell receptor beta chains in this list originate from one sample, sequenced in a study of cytomegalovirus exposure and HLA in healthy donors. PCR employed 60 Vbeta and 13 Jbeta primers. This table comes from immunoSEQ multiplex PCR, and its TCRdb copy is limited to in-frame clones, with some not included. This sample carries 110,000 to 150,000 clones, around 10% of them seen once, and the ten largest clones take less than 2%. Sequences were obtained from PBMCs. Source of these receptors: a man in his forties or fifties in good health and CMV-seronegative.

This clone was seen a handful of times. V usage is TRBV5-1 and J usage is TRBJ1-2, with D uncertain. CDR1 and CDR2 (germline): SGHRS, YFSETQ. The CDR3 covers 13 residues. V was trimmed by 2 bases and J by 0 bases, leaving 5 bases between them. CDR3 bases: TGCGCCAGCAGCTTCGAGGCTAACTATGGCTACACCTTC. Translating gives CASSFEANYGYTF.

This chain uses TRBV27 with TRBJ1-1, with unresolved D. The CDR3 is 12 amino acids. CDR1 and CDR2 from the germline V gene are MNHEY and SMNVEV (reference sequence). The V gene lost 5 bases and the J gene lost 9 bases, with 13 bases spanning the gap. The CDR3 reads CASSPDMIKAFF. The CDR3 region has the DNA TGTGCCAGCAGTCCAGATATGATAAAAGCTTTCTTT.

The CDR3 nucleotides are TGTGCCAGTAGTCCTGGGGCAGGGCGGGGAAGAGGCTACACCTTC. Amino acids: CASSPGAGRGRGYTF. The V call is TRBV19, the J call TRBJ1-2, with a weak D call TRBD1 (5 bases). This CDR3 spans 15 amino acids. V was pared by 5 bases and J by 8 bases, with 21 bases between. CDR1 is LNHDA and CDR2 is SQIVND in the germline V gene (reference sequence).

This clone was counted a few times. This chain links TRBV16 with TRBJ2-7; D is possibly TRBD1 (5 bases). Germline CDR1 KGHSY, CDR2 FQNENV. The CDR3 loop spans 13 amino acids. Trimming left V 5 bases short and J 0 bases short, with 8 bases between. This CDR3 reads CASSFDSSYEQYF. CDR3 nucleotide sequence: TGTGCCAGCAGCTTCGACAGCTCCTACGAGCAGTACTTC.

The table lists this clone with a few counts. The V and J genes are TRBV18 and TRBJ1-1; no firm D call. Deletions cut 3 bases from V and 1 base from J, with 12 bases between. The CDR3 extends over 15 amino acids. The germline CDR1 and CDR2 sequences are KGHSH and LQKENI. CDR3 sequence reads: CASSPTTQSNTEAFF. CDR3 in DNA: TGTGCCAGCTCACCGACAACCCAATCGAACACTGAAGCTTTCTTT.

This clone was counted only a few times. The rearrangement joins TRBV6-1 to TRBJ2-7; 11 bases are shared with TRBD2. Germline lookup yields CDR1 MNHNS and CDR2 SASEGT. The CDR3 totals 15 residues. The V gene end was trimmed by 5 bases and the J gene end by 9 bases; junction bases not matched to a gene: 12. The CDR3 reads CASSQTSGAMHVQYF. DNA of the CDR3: TGTGCCAGCAGTCAGACTAGCGGGGCTATGCATGTGCAGTACTTC.

J is TRBJ2-7 and V is TRBV5-1, with D perhaps matching TRBD2 (6 bases). The germline CDR1 and CDR2 sequences are SGHRS and YFSETQ. CDR3 size: 14 residues. V was trimmed by 4 bases and J by 2 bases, leaving 13 bases between them. The CDR3 DNA reads TGCGCCAGCAGCCCACCGGGACTTACCTACGAGCAGTACTTC. Translated, it gives CASSPPGLTYEQYF.

There are a few counts of this clone. V and J are TRBV5-1 and TRBJ2-5; tentatively, D is TRBD2 (7 bases). This CDR3 contains 17 residues. Trimming stripped 2 bases from V and 0 bases from J, with 17 bases between. Germline assignment: CDR1 SGHRS and CDR2 YFSETQ. The CDR3 sequence is CASSLDVGAGDQETQYF. In DNA form, the CDR3 reads TGCGCCAGCAGCTTAGATGTGGGGGCGGGGGACCAAGAGACCCAGTACTTC.

The J gene is TRBJ2-7, the V gene TRBV9; tentatively, D is TRBD2 (5 bases). Per germline, CDR1 SGDLS and CDR2 YYNGEE. The CDR3 extends over 12 amino acids. Trimming removed 1 base at V and 7 bases at J, with 9 bases between. The CDR3 here is CASSVPGGEQYF. DNA for the CDR3: TGTGCCAGCAGCGTACCGGGCGGGGAGCAGTACTTC.

This chain joins TRBV2 and TRBJ2-3; 16 bases agree with TRBD2. V dropped 8 bases and J dropped 2; count of bases not matched to a gene: 7. This CDR3 has 17 residues. Germline CDR1 SNHLY, CDR2 FYNNEI. This CDR3 reads CASAWGLAGGPTDTQYF. CDR3 coding DNA: TGTGCCAGCGCGTGGGGACTAGCGGGAGGGCCCACAGATACGCAGTATTTT.

The V call is TRBV10-1, the J call TRBJ1-1, with 9 bases matching TRBD1. V was pared by 6 bases and J by 2 bases, with 1 base of the junction left unmatched. The V gene's germline CDR1 is WNHNN and CDR2 SYGVQD (reference sequence). The CDR3 is 13 residues long. The CDR3 is CASRGQGNTEAFF. The CDR3 nucleotides are TGCGCCAGCAGGGGACAGGGAAACACTGAAGCTTTCTTT.

This clone was detected only a few times. The chain recombines TRBV9 with TRBJ1-1, with TRBD1 as a possible D gene (6 bases). This CDR3 contains 14 residues. The V and J ends lost 1 base and 0 bases respectively, with 7 bases between them. Germline assignment: CDR1 SGDLS and CDR2 YYNGEE. The CDR3 coding sequence is TGTGCCAGCAGCGTAACAGGGTTGAACACTGAAGCTTTCTTT. Translated: CASSVTGLNTEAFF.

This clone was found a few times. The CDR3 nucleotides read TGTGCCTGGAGTGTACGTTGGGACAGGAACACTGAAGCTTTCTTT. This codes for CAWSVRWDRNTEAFF. The chain links TRBV30 to TRBJ1-1; 7 bases are a match to TRBD1. The J segment lost 1 base and the V segment lost 0 bases, leaving 5 bases of the junction unmatched. The CDR3 is 15 residues long. CDR1 is GTSNPN and CDR2 is SVGIG in the germline V gene (reference sequence).

This clone was counted between two and nine times. The chain carries TRBV29-1 and TRBJ1-1; 7 bases match TRBD1. The germline V gene encodes CDR1 SQVTM and CDR2 ANQGSEA. The CDR3 length is 15 residues. V shed 0 bases, J shed 5 bases, and the junction held 9 bases outside the gene matches. CDR3 protein: CSVEDGAGGGTEAFF. The DNA of the CDR3 is TGCAGCGTTGAAGACGGAGCAGGGGGAGGAACTGAAGCTTTCTTT.

This clone occurred a few times. The chain's CDR3 is CASRGRGADIQYF. The CDR3 bases are TGTGCCAGTAGAGGGAGGGGAGCGGACATTCAGTACTTC. This sequence joins TRBV19 and TRBJ2-4; TRBD2 matches 7 bases. After removal of 6 bases from V and 8 bases from J, the junction contained 7 bases not matched to a gene. CDR3 length equals 13 residues. In germline, CDR1 is LNHDA, CDR2 SQIVND (reference sequence).

In its sample, this clone was seen a few times. The chain joins TRBV6-5 to TRBJ1-2, with 10 bases fitting TRBD1. The V gene end was trimmed by 6 bases and the J gene end by 5 bases; junction bases not matched to a gene: 6. There are 14 residues in the CDR3. The germline V gene has CDR1 MNHEY and CDR2 SVGAGI. CDR3 loop: CASSYRDRGYGYTF. In DNA form, the CDR3 reads TGTGCCAGCAGCTATAGGGACAGGGGTTATGGCTACACCTTC.

The V gene is TRBV6-5, the J gene TRBJ1-1, with D unclear. Germline V gives CDR1 MNHEY, CDR2 SVGAGI. The ends were cut back, 2 bases at V and 6 bases at J, with 10 bases in the middle. The CDR3 is 13 residues long. CDR3 in DNA: TGTGCCAGCAGTTACGCGGGGTTCGCTGAAGCTTTCTTT. This translates into CASSYAGFAEAFF.

This clone turned up a few times. The sample has other DNA sequences that encode this CDR3 too. The chain has TRBV2 and TRBJ2-5, with a tentative D call TRBD1 (5 bases). V was cut by 4 bases and J by 2 bases, with 8 bases left in between. The germline V gene encodes CDR1 SNHLY and CDR2 FYNNEI. CDR3 length equals 13 residues. Here the CDR3 reads CASSGTRQETQYF. DNA of the CDR3: TGTGCCAGCAGTGGGACACGTCAAGAGACCCAGTACTTC.

J is TRBJ1-2 and V is TRBV9; TRBD1 agrees at 7 bases. The CDR3 covers 15 residues. From germline, CDR1 is SGDLS and CDR2 YYNGEE. The V gene end was trimmed by 0 bases and the J gene end by 3 bases; junction bases not matched to a gene: 5. Here the CDR3 DNA reads TGTGCCAGCAGCGTAGGACAGGGTCGGGACTATGGCTACACCTTC. It specifies CASSVGQGRDYGYTF.

This clone occurred a few times. V is TRBV5-4 and J is TRBJ2-7, with TRBD2 matching 15 bases. V shed 4 bases and J 9 bases; nucleotides not matched to a gene: 8. This CDR3 is 15 amino acids long. Germline V gene sequence: CDR1 SGHNT, CDR2 YYREEE (reference sequence). The CDR3 spells CASSPGTSGGIRQYF. The CDR3 bases are TGTGCCAGCAGCCCCGGGACTAGCGGGGGGATACGGCAGTACTTC.

In its sample, this clone was seen a few times. The chain has TRBV28 and TRBJ2-1, with 10 bases matching TRBD1. There are 16 residues in the CDR3. V shed 5 bases, J shed 3 bases, and the junction held 7 bases outside the gene matches. CDR1 is MDHEN and CDR2 is SYDVKM in the germline V gene. The CDR3 sequence: CASSPPGQGLYNEQFF. CDR3 coding DNA: TGTGCCAGCAGTCCCCCGGGACAGGGGCTCTACAATGAGCAGTTCTTC.

This rearrangement joins TRBV7-6 to TRBJ2-6; 15 bases match TRBD2. The CDR3 sequence is 21 residues long. From germline, CDR1 is SGHVS and CDR2 FNYEAQ. V shed 5 bases, J shed 0 bases, and the junction held 11 bases outside the gene matches. CDR3 sequence: CASSAGTSGRFLSSGANVLTF. The CDR3 DNA reads as TGTGCCAGCAGCGCTGGGACTAGCGGGAGGTTCCTAAGCTCTGGGGCCAACGTCCTGACTTTC.

The chain is built from TRBV30 and TRBJ1-1, with D unclear. Germline lookup yields CDR1 GTSNPN and CDR2 SVGIG (reference sequence). The CDR3 covers 13 residues. V lost 1 base to trimming and J lost 4 bases, with 10 bases between them. The CDR3 spells CAWSATRGTEAFF. CDR3 DNA: TGTGCCTGGAGTGCGACCCGGGGCACTGAAGCTTTCTTT.

J is TRBJ2-1 and V is TRBV30; 13 positions agree with TRBD2. Trimming at V came to 4 bases and at J to 7 bases, leaving 13 bases not matched to a gene. Germline CDR1 reads GTSNPN; CDR2 reads SVGIG (reference sequence). The CDR3 spans 17 residues. CDR3 loop: CAWIPTWTSGGGNEQFF. CDR3 coding DNA: TGTGCCTGGATACCCACGTGGACTAGCGGGGGAGGTAATGAGCAGTTCTTC.

This clone was seen a handful of times. V gene TRBV7-9 combines with J gene TRBJ2-3; D may be TRBD2 (6 bases). Germline V gene lookup returns CDR1 SEHNR and CDR2 FQNEAQ (reference sequence). The CDR3 contains 17 residues. The V and J ends lost 5 bases and 2 bases respectively, with 20 bases between them. The CDR3 DNA follows: TGTGCCAGCAGCACCCCCAGGCGGGGTTACAACACAGATACGCAGTATTTT. Its translation: CASSTPRRGYNTDTQYF.

The chain carries TRBV9 and TRBJ1-1, with 12 bases aligning to TRBD1. The CDR3 length is 14 residues. Germline V gene data show CDR1 as SGDLS and CDR2 as YYNGEE. With V trimmed by 4 bases and J by 4 bases, 2 bases remained unmatched. CDR3 region: CASSRDRGPTEAFF. The DNA of the CDR3 is TGTGCCAGCAGCCGGGACAGGGGGCCCACTGAAGCTTTCTTT. Using reference TRBV9 and TRBJ1-1 for the parts outside the CDR3, the full variable domain is DSGVTQTPKHLITATGQRVTLRCSPRSGDLSVYWYQQSLDQGLQFLIQYYNGEERAKGNILERFSAQQFPDLHSELNLSSLELGDSALYFCASSRDRGPTEAFFGQGTRLTVV.

This clone turned up a few times. The chain joins TRBV2 to TRBJ2-7; TRBD2 might be the D (6 bases). The V and J ends lost 6 bases and 0 bases respectively, with 12 bases between them. The CDR3 totals 14 residues. Germline V gene lookup returns CDR1 SNHLY and CDR2 FYNNEI. CDR3 DNA: TGTGCCAGCAGAGAACGGGGGAGCTCCTACGAGCAGTACTTC. Protein: CASRERGSSYEQYF.

There are many counts of this clone. This chain links TRBV5-1 with TRBJ1-1, with 7 bases identical to TRBD1. Germline CDR1 SGHRS, CDR2 YFSETQ. V lost 4 bases, J lost 2 bases, and 8 bases stayed unmatched. This CDR3 spans 15 amino acids. For the CDR3, the DNA is TGCGCCAGCAGCCTATCCGGGACAGCTAACACTGAAGCTTTCTTT. Its protein product is CASSLSGTANTEAFF.

The DNA for the CDR3 is TGTGCCATCAGTGATGACAGGTTAGCCTACGAGCAGTACTTC. This sequence encodes CAISDDRLAYEQYF. V and J are TRBV10-3 and TRBJ2-7; a possible D gene is TRBD1 (6 bases). Germline V gives CDR1 ENHRY, CDR2 SYGVKD. There are 14 residues in the CDR3. The V end was cut by 3 bases, the J end by 2 bases, with 11 bases between.

The rearrangement links TRBV6-4 to TRBJ1-6, with D maybe TRBD1 (6 bases). CDR1 MRHNA and CDR2 SNTAGT come from the germline V gene. The V end was cut by 3 bases, the J end by 9 bases, with 12 bases between. This CDR3 is 14 amino acids long. CDR3 loop: CASSEIGGASPLHF. DNA of the CDR3: TGTGCCAGCAGTGAGATAGGGGGGGCTTCACCCCTCCACTTT.

This clone was observed a handful of times. As DNA, the CDR3 is TGTGCCAGCACCTTCTTGAGGGCCTACGAGCAGTACTTC. It encodes CASTFLRAYEQYF. The V and J genes are TRBV11-2 and TRBJ2-7; perhaps TRBD2 as D (5 bases). Between the trimmed V and J ends, which lost 7 bases and 2 bases, there was a span of 12 bases. This CDR3 has 13 amino acids. Germline CDR1 SGHAT, CDR2 FQNNGV.